These T cell receptor beta chains were read from a single sample in a study of blood T cell repertoires in COVID-19. Here immunoSEQ multiplex PCR was the method, and the copy in TCRdb shows in-frame clones only, minus some. The sample lists 200,000 to 250,000 clones; around 80% were seen once. Sequencing was done on a sample of peripheral blood. These receptors all come from a woman between 18 and 29 years old with acute or convalescent COVID-19. The CDR3 runs from the conserved cysteine through the conserved F or W. A D gene is named only where the DNA matches it firmly. Only some rows state a clone size, as once, few, many or a class for expanded clones.

CDR3,DNA,size,D,V,J
CASRNGQTNQPQHF,TGTGCCAGCAGAAATGGACAGACCAATCAGCCCCAGCATTTT,.,.,TRBV6-5,TRBJ1-5
CASSEGTGGDEQYF,TGTGCCAGCAGCGAAGGGACAGGGGGTGACGAGCAGTACTTC,.,TRBD1,TRBV5-4,TRBJ2-7
CASRGGQGALRTEAFF,TGTGCCAGCAGGGGAGGACAGGGGGCGCTTCGGACTGAAGCTTTCTTT,.,TRBD1,TRBV6-6,TRBJ1-1
CASTQGIRPEAFF,TGTGCCAGCACCCAGGGGATCCGGCCTGAAGCTTTCTTT,.,.,TRBV28,TRBJ1-1
CASSLVTGGYSGNTIYF,TGTGCCAGCAGCTTGGTAACAGGGGGCTACTCTGGAAACACCATATATTTT,.,TRBD1,TRBV5-5,TRBJ1-3
CAWTRAGGALGYTF,TGTGCCTGGACAAGGGCAGGGGGCGCGTTGGGCTACACCTTC,.,TRBD1,TRBV30,TRBJ1-2
CASNPALSGNWYEQYF,TGTGCCAGCAACCCTGCCCTTTCAGGGAATTGGTACGAGCAGTACTTC,.,.,TRBV28,TRBJ2-7
CASSTRLTGAHEQYF,TGTGCCAGCAGTACTAGGTTGACAGGGGCCCACGAGCAGTACTTC,.,TRBD1,TRBV28,TRBJ2-7
CASSLLTGDQPQHF,TGTGCCAGCAGTTTATTGACAGGGGATCAGCCCCAGCATTTT,.,TRBD1,TRBV28,TRBJ1-5
CASSHRGGREETQYF,TGTGCCAGCAGCCACCGAGGTGGCAGGGAAGAGACCCAGTACTTC,.,.,TRBV3-1/TRBV3-2,TRBJ2-5
CSVVSVASGNTIYF,TGCAGCGTTGTCTCAGTAGCCTCTGGAAACACCATATATTTT,.,.,TRBV29-1,TRBJ1-3
CAWSRQSNTEAFF,TGTGCCTGGAGTCGACAGTCGAACACTGAAGCTTTCTTT,.,.,TRBV30,TRBJ1-1
CASSPPTKGSGRPRGETQYF,TGCGCCAGCAGCCCCCCCACTAAGGGCAGCGGGAGGCCTAGGGGCGAGACCCAGTACTTC,once,TRBD2,TRBV5-1,TRBJ2-5
CASSLSRTSGRADTQYF,TGTGCCAGCAGCTTAAGTCGAACTAGCGGGAGGGCAGATACGCAGTATTTT,.,TRBD2,TRBV7-2,TRBJ2-3
CASSPPPLIGVQYF,TGTGCCAGCAGCCCTCCACCCCTGATTGGAGTTCAGTACTTC,few,.,TRBV7-8,TRBJ2-4
CASSLGGLVYEQYF,TGTGCCAGCAGCTTGGGAGGTCTGGTCTACGAGCAGTACTTC,.,.,TRBV5-8,TRBJ2-7
CASSSGSEQYF,TGTGCCAGCAGCTCAGGGTCCGAGCAGTACTTC,.,.,TRBV7-9,TRBJ2-7
CATSREGSVAYEQYF,TGTGCCACCAGCAGAGAGGGTAGCGTGGCCTACGAGCAGTACTTC,many,.,TRBV15,TRBJ2-7
CASSQLAGEYEQYF,TGCGCCAGCAGCCAATTAGCGGGAGAGTACGAGCAGTACTTC,.,TRBD2,TRBV4-1,TRBJ2-7
CASSLYRGANTEAFF,TGTGCCAGCAGCTTATACAGGGGGGCGAACACTGAAGCTTTCTTT,few,TRBD1,TRBV5-8,TRBJ1-1
CASGLAPAKGAISSGNTIYF,TGTGCTAGTGGTTTGGCCCCCGCGAAGGGGGCAATAAGCTCTGGAAACACCATATATTTT,.,TRBD1,TRBV12-5,TRBJ1-3
CASRQSYSNQPQHF,TGTGCCAGCAGGCAATCCTATAGCAATCAGCCCCAGCATTTT,.,.,TRBV27,TRBJ1-5
CASSLKDRGLDGYTF,TGTGCCAGCAGCTTAAAGGACAGGGGGCTGGATGGCTACACCTTC,.,TRBD1,TRBV7-2,TRBJ1-2
CASSLFLEQFF,TGTGCCAGCAGTTTATTTCTCGAGCAGTTCTTC,.,.,TRBV27,TRBJ2-1
CASSFTSVGADMNTEAFF,TGTGCCAGCAGTTTCACTTCAGTGGGGGCTGACATGAACACTGAAGCTTTCTTT,.,.,TRBV28,TRBJ1-1
CASSGAPGQGANEQFF,TGCGCCAGCAGTGGGGCCCCGGGACAGGGGGCCAATGAGCAGTTCTTC,.,TRBD1,TRBV10-1,TRBJ2-1
CASSLAGQGPVAEAFF,TGTGCCAGCAGCTTAGCCGGACAGGGGCCGGTCGCTGAAGCTTTCTTT,.,TRBD1,TRBV11-1,TRBJ1-1
CASSGGEDQPQHF,TGTGCCAGCAGCGGAGGGGAAGATCAGCCCCAGCATTTT,few,.,TRBV12-3/TRBV12-4,TRBJ1-5
CASSFGVGLATGELFF,TGTGCCAGCAGTTTTGGTGTGGGACTAGCTACCGGGGAGCTGTTTTTT,.,TRBD2,TRBV28,TRBJ2-2
CASSMDRAQYNEQFF,TGTGCCAGTAGTATGGACAGGGCACAGTACAATGAGCAGTTCTTC,few,TRBD1,TRBV19,TRBJ2-1
CASSRLLTGRYTEAFF,TGTGCCAGCAGCCGACTGTTGACAGGGAGATATACTGAAGCTTTCTTT,.,TRBD1,TRBV11-2,TRBJ1-1
CASRDVGTEAFF,TGTGCCAGCAGAGACGTCGGGACTGAAGCTTTCTTT,.,.,TRBV2,TRBJ1-1
CASSESDRGNYGYTF,TGTGCCAGCAGCGAATCGGACAGGGGCAACTATGGCTACACCTTC,once,TRBD1,TRBV9,TRBJ1-2
CASSQDLTGLAGETQYF,TGCGCCAGCAGCCAAGATCTTACGGGACTAGCGGGGGAGACCCAGTACTTC,.,TRBD2,TRBV4-1,TRBJ2-5
CASTGRGRNTGELFF,TGTGCCAGCACAGGGAGGGGGAGAAACACCGGGGAGCTGTTTTTT,.,.,TRBV28,TRBJ2-2
CASSFGGNNEQFF,TGTGCCAGCAGCTTCGGCGGTAACAATGAGCAGTTCTTC,.,.,TRBV5-4,TRBJ2-1
CASRTGQGFSGNTIYF,TGTGCCAGCAGAACGGGACAGGGGTTTTCTGGAAACACCATATATTTT,.,TRBD1,TRBV7-9,TRBJ1-3
CASSPMTGGETPLHF,TGCGCCAGCAGCCCGATGACAGGGGGTGAGACACCCCTCCACTTT,few,TRBD1,TRBV4-3,TRBJ1-6
CASSLKGGLAKNIQYF,TGTGCCAGCAGTTTAAAGGGTGGACTAGCCAAAAACATTCAGTACTTC,once,.,TRBV28,TRBJ2-4
CATSGWASGRPGDEQFF,TGTGCCACCAGCGGTTGGGCTAGCGGGAGGCCGGGCGATGAGCAGTTCTTC,.,TRBD2,TRBV15,TRBJ2-1
CASSLAGLAGGPADTQYF,TGTGCCAGCAGCTTGGCCGGACTAGCGGGAGGGCCGGCAGATACGCAGTATTTT,.,TRBD2,TRBV5-5,TRBJ2-3
CASSPGTYEQYF,TGCGCCAGCAGCCCCGGTACCTACGAGCAGTACTTC,few,.,TRBV5-1,TRBJ2-7
CASSPGTGWISSYEQYF,TGTGCCAGCTCACCGGGGACAGGGTGGATTAGCTCCTACGAGCAGTACTTC,.,TRBD1,TRBV18,TRBJ2-7
CASSLRGNTEAFF,TGTGCCAGCAGTTTACGGGGGAACACTGAAGCTTTCTTT,.,.,TRBV12-3/TRBV12-4,TRBJ1-1
CASMDRGRGETQYF,TGTGCCAGCATGGACAGGGGGCGGGGAGAGACCCAGTACTTC,.,TRBD1,TRBV28,TRBJ2-5
CASSIAIADLAKNIQYF,TGTGCCAGTAGTATAGCCATAGCAGACTTAGCCAAAAACATTCAGTACTTC,.,.,TRBV19,TRBJ2-4
CASSLVTGTGGLGYGYTF,TGTGCCAGCAGCTTAGTCACCGGGACAGGGGGCCTTGGCTATGGCTACACCTTC,few,TRBD1,TRBV7-2,TRBJ1-2
CASSTPTSGIWTDTQYF,TGTGCCAGCAGCACCCCGACTAGCGGGATCTGGACAGATACGCAGTATTTT,.,.,TRBV21-1,TRBJ2-3
CASSQAVRDYSYEQYF,TGCGCCAGCAGCCAAGCGGTACGGGACTACTCCTACGAGCAGTACTTC,.,TRBD2,TRBV4-3,TRBJ2-7
CASSQTGGHGTDTQYF,TGTGCCAGCAGCCAAACAGGGGGCCACGGCACAGATACGCAGTATTTT,once,TRBD1,TRBV7-8,TRBJ2-3
CASSRSSSNTEAFF,TGTGCCAGCAGCCGTAGCAGTTCGAACACTGAAGCTTTCTTT,.,.,TRBV7-3,TRBJ1-1
CASSPSTGGYEKLFF,TGTGCCAGCAGTCCTTCGACAGGGGGGTATGAAAAACTGTTTTTT,.,TRBD1,TRBV28,TRBJ1-4
CASSPPGTSGRTYEQYF,TGTGCCAGCTCACCACCAGGGACTAGCGGGAGAACCTACGAGCAGTACTTC,.,TRBD2,TRBV18,TRBJ2-7
CASSRILAGSYNEQFF,TGTGCCAGCAGTCGAATCCTAGCGGGCTCCTACAATGAGCAGTTCTTC,.,TRBD2,TRBV6-6,TRBJ2-1
CASSPRGQNNEKLFF,TGTGCCAGCAGCCCTAGGGGGCAGAATAATGAAAAACTGTTTTTT,.,TRBD1,TRBV5-6,TRBJ1-4